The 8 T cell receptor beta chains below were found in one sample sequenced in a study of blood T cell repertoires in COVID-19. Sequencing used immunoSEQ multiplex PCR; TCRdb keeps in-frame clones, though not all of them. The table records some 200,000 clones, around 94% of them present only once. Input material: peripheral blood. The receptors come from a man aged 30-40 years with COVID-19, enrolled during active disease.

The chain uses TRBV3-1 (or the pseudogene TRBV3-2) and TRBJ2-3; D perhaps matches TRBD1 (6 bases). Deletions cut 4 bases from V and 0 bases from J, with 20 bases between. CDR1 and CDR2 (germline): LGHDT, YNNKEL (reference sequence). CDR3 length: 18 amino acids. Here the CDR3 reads CASSRGPTGLTSTDTQYF. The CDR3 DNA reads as TGTGCCAGCAGCCGAGGCCCGACAGGCCTTACTAGCACAGATACGCAGTATTTT.

The CDR3 DNA reads as TGTGCCAGCAGCTTGGGGCAGGCCTATAATTCACCCCTCCACTTT. Translation gives CASSLGQAYNSPLHF. The chain couples TRBV5-5 to TRBJ1-6, with no clear D. The V end was cut by 0 bases, the J end by 2 bases, with 6 bases between. There are 15 residues in the CDR3. The germline CDR1 and CDR2 sequences are SGHKS and YYEKEE (reference sequence).

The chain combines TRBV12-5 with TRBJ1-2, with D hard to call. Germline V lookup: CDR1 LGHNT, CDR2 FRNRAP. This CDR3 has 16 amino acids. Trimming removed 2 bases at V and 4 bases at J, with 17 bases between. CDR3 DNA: TGTGCTAGTGGTTTGCCCAACACTATTGGCAGCTATGGCTACACCTTC. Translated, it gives CASGLPNTIGSYGYTF.

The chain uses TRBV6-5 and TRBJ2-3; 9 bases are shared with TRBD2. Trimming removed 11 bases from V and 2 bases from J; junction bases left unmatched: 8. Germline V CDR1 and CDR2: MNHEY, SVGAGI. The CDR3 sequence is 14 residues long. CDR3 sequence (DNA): TGTGCCGGCGGGACTAGCCCAAACACAGATACGCAGTATTTT. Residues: CAGGTSPNTDTQYF.

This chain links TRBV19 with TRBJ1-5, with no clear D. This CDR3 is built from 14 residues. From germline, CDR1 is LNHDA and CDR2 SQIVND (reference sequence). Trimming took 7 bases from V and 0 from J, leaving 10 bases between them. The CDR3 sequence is CASTLQNSNQPQHF. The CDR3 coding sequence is TGTGCCAGTACCCTCCAGAATAGCAATCAGCCCCAGCATTTT. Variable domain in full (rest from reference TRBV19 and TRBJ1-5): DGGITQSPKYLFRKEGQNVTLSCEQNLNHDAMYWYRQDPGQGLRLIYYSQIVNDFQKGDIAEGYSVSREKKESFPLTVTSAQKNPTAFYLCASTLQNSNQPQHFGDGTRLSIL.

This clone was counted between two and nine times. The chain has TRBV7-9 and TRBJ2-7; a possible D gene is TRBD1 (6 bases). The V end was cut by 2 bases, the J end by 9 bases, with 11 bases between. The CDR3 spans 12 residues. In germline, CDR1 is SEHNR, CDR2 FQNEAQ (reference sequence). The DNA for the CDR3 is TGTGCCAGCAGCTTAACAGGGCTGGGGCAGTACTTC. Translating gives CASSLTGLGQYF.

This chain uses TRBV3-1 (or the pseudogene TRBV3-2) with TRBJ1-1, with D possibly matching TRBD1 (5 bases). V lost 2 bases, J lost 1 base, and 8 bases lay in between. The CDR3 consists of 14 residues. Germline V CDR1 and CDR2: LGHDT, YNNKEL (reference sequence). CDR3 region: CASSQTDRNTEAFF. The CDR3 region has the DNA TGTGCCAGCAGCCAAACCGACAGGAACACTGAAGCTTTCTTT.

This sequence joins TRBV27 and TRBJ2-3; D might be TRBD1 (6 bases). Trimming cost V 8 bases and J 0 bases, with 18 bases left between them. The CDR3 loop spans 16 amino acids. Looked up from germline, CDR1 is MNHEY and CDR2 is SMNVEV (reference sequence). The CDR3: CASGATRGGSTDTQYF. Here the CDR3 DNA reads TGTGCCAGCGGAGCGACCAGGGGCGGCAGCACAGATACGCAGTATTTT.